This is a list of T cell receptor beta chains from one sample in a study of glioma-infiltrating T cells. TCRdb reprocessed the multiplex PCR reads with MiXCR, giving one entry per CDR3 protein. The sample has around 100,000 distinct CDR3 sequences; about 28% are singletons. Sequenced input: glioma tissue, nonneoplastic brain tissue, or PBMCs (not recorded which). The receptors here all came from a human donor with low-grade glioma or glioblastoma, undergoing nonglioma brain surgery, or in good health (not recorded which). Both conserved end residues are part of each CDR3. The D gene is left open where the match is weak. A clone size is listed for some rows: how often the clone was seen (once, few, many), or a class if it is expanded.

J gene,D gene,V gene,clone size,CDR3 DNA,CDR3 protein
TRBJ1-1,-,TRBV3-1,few,TGTGCCAGCAGCCATCGGGGCCGGACTGAAGCTTTCTTT,CASSHRGRTEAFF
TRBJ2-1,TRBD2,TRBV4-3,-,TGCGCCAGCAGCCAAGATTTAGCTAGCGGGGGAAACAATGAGCAGTTCTTC,CASSQDLASGGNNEQFF
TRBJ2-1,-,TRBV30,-,TGTGCCTGGAGTGCCGCAGGGTACAATGAGCAGTTCTTC,CAWSAAGYNEQFF
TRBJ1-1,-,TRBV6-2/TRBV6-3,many,TGTGCCAGCAGTTACTCCCTTGCAGAATCTACTGAAGCTTTCTTT,CASSYSLAESTEAFF
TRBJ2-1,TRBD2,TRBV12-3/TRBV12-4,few,TGTGCCAGCGGACTAGCCGCCTACAATGAGCAGTTCTTC,CASGLAAYNEQFF
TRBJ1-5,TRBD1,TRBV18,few,TGTGCCAGCTCAGCCGGGACAGTGCCTCATCAGCCCCAGCATTTT,CASSAGTVPHQPQHF
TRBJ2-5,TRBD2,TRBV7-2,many,TGTGCCAGCAGTCAGAGGAGCGGGGTCGGGGAGACCCAGTACTTC,CASSQRSGVGETQYF
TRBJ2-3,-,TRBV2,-,TGTGCCAGCAGACCCCAACCGGGGACCCACACAGATACGCAGTATTTT,CASRPQPGTHTDTQYF
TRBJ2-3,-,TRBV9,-,TGTGCCAGCAGCGAGCTAGCCACAGATACGCAGTATTTT,CASSELATDTQYF
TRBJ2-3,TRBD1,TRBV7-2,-,TGTGCCAGCAGCTCGAACCCGGGACAGGGTAACCCAGATACGCAGTATTTT,CASSSNPGQGNPDTQYF
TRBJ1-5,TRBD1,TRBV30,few,TGTGCCTGGAGTCGAGGGCAGGGGGCGAAGCCCCAGCATTTT,CAWSRGQGAKPQHF
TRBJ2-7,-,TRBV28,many,TGTGCCAGCAGTTGGATCAGTAACTCCTACGAGCAGTACTTC,CASSWISNSYEQYF
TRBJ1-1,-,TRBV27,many,TGTGCCAGCAGTTTTCGCTCAGGGGCCACTGAAGCTTTCTTT,CASSFRSGATEAFF
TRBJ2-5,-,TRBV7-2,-,TGTGCCAGCAGCCCCGGGGTGCGGGGCCGCGGGGAGACCCAGTACTTC,CASSPGVRGRGETQYF
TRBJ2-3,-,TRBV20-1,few,TGCAGTGCTATAAAACCGGGGACTAGCACAGATACGCAGTATTTT,CSAIKPGTSTDTQYF
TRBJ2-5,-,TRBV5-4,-,TGTGCCAGATCTTGGTCACCGGGACAAGAGACCCAGTACTTC,CARSWSPGQETQYF
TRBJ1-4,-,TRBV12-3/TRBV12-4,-,TGTGCCAGCAGTTTCGAACAGGGTATTGAAAAACTGTTTTTT,CASSFEQGIEKLFF
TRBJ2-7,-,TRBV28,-,TGTGCCAGCAGTACCACAGCTTACGAGAAGTACTTC,CASSTTAYEKYF
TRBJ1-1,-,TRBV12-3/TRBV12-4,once,TGTGCCAGCAGTCAGGGACAACGCACTGAAGCTTTCTTT,CASSQGQRTEAFF
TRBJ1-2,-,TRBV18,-,TGTGCCAGCTCACCCATCCGGGGAGTCGATGGCTACACCTTC,CASSPIRGVDGYTF
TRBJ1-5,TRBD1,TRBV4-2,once,TGTGCCAGCAGCTTCGACAGGGCTACGGAGACCCAGCATTTT,CASSFDRATETQHF
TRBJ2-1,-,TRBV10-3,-,TGTGCCATCAGTGAACCGGGAGCGAGCTCCTACAATGAGCAGTTCTTC,CAISEPGASSYNEQFF
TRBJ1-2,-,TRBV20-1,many,TGCAGTGCCATAACACGAACAGACAACTATGGCTACACCTTC,CSAITRTDNYGYTF
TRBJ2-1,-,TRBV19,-,TGTGCCAGTAGTAGCTCCACAGGGTACAATGAGCAGTTCTTC,CASSSSTGYNEQFF
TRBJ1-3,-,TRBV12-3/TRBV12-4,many,TGTGCCAGCAGTTTAATGGGTCAGGAGGAGGACACCATATATTTT,CASSLMGQEEDTIYF
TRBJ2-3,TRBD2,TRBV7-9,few,TGTGCCAGCAGCTTCGGGACTAGCGGCACAGATACGCAGTATTTT,CASSFGTSGTDTQYF
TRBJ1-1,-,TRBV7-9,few,TGTGCCAGCAGCTTAGCTGTGGGGGCCGGGACTGAAGCTTTCTTT,CASSLAVGAGTEAFF
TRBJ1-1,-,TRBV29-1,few,TGCAGCGTTGAAATAGCAGGGGTGGGCACTGAAGCTTTCTTT,CSVEIAGVGTEAFF
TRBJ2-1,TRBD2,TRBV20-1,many,TGCAGTGCTCGAGCGGGGGGGAGATCTGAGCAGTTCTTC,CSARAGGRSEQFF
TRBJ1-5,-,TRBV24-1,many,TGTGCCACCAGTGGACCCGGGAGCAATCAGCCCCAGCATTTT,CATSGPGSNQPQHF
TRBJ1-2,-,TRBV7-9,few,TGTGCCAGCAGCGTCGTGGAGGGCCCTACCTATGGCTACACCTTC,CASSVVEGPTYGYTF
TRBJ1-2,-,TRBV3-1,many,TGTGCCAGCAGCCAAGACCCACAGAGTCTCCAGGTCGGATTC,CASSQDPQSLQVGF
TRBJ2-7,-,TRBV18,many,TGTGCCAGCTCACCACGGGCAGGATTCTACGAGCAGTACTTC,CASSPRAGFYEQYF
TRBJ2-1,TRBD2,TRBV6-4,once,TGTGCCAGCAGCGGACTAGCGGGAGACCACAATGAGCAGTTCTTC,CASSGLAGDHNEQFF
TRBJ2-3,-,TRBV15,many,TGTGCCACGAGGTTTGATTCCGGTTTTGATACGCAGTATTTT,CATRFDSGFDTQYF
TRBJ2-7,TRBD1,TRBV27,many,TGTGCCAGCATGCGACAGGGGTCGTCCGAGCAGTACTTC,CASMRQGSSEQYF
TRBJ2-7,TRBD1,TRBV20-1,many,TGCAGTGCCGGACAGGGGGCATCCTACGAGCAGTACTTC,CSAGQGASYEQYF
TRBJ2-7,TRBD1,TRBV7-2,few,TGTGCCAGCAGTTATCAGGCCGGGACAGGGTCCTACGAGCAGTACTTC,CASSYQAGTGSYEQYF
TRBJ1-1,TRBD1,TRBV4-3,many,TGCGCCAGCAGCCAAGCTCCAGGACAGGGGCAGGAAGCTTTCTTT,CASSQAPGQGQEAFF
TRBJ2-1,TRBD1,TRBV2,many,TGTGCCAGCAGACGGGACAGAAATAACAATGAGCAGTTCTTC,CASRRDRNNNEQFF
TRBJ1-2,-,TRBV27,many,TGTGCCAGCAGAAGTCAATTACAGGGCCCCTATGGCTACACCTTC,CASRSQLQGPYGYTF
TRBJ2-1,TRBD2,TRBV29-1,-,TGCAGCGCACTACAGGGGACTAGCGCGTATGAGCAGTTCTTC,CSALQGTSAYEQFF
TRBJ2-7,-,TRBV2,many,TGTGCCAGCAGTGCGAGGAACGAGCAGTACTTC,CASSARNEQYF
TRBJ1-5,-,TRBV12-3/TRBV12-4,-,TGTGCCAGCAGTTTGGGACACTTCGGTCAGCCCCAGCATTTT,CASSLGHFGQPQHF
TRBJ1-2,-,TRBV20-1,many,TGCAGTGCTATCCGCGGGGGCTACACCTTC,CSAIRGGYTF
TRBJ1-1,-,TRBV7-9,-,TGTGCCAGCAGCTTCATGGGGACACCCGTACCTGAAGCTTTCTTT,CASSFMGTPVPEAFF
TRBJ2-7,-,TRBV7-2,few,TGTGCCAGCAGCTTGGAGGGACTTAGCTCCTACGAGCAGTACTTC,CASSLEGLSSYEQYF
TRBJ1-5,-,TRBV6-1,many,TGTGCCAGCAGAATTACAGGGAATCAGCCCCAGCATTTT,CASRITGNQPQHF
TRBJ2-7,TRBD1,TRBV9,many,TGTGCCAGCAGCGTAGAACAGGGGACCTACGAGCAGTACTTC,CASSVEQGTYEQYF
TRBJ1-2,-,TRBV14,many,TGTGCCAGCAGCCTTCAGGACAGAGGTGGTGGCTACACCTTC,CASSLQDRGGGYTF
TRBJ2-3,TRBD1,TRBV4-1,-,TGTGCCAGCAGCTTGGCCCTAGAGGACAGGGATTCAGATACGCAGTATTTT,CASSLALEDRDSDTQYF
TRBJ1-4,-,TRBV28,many,TGTGCCAGCAGTTTATTACCACGGAGGGAAAAACTGTTTTTT,CASSLLPRREKLFF
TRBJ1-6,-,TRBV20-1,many,TGCAGTGCTAGAGAAAGGCTGCTCAATTCACCCCTCCACTTT,CSARERLLNSPLHF